This T cell receptor (beta chain) came from a study of cytotoxic CD8 clonotypes in ibrutinib-treated CLL (dated by TCRdb to 2020 to 2023). In the study overall: The cohort included roughly 15 treatment-naive and fewer than 12 relapsed/refractory patients; approximately 17 were IGHV unmutated. Responses were partial in around 25 patients and complete in 2; after median around 66 months follow-up, roughly 14 stayed in remission and about twelve progressed. Samples at response were collected after a median of about 12 months of treatment, with a range of about 6 to 36 months. An average of around 250,000 productive templates and 94,082 productive rearrangements was obtained per sample. Of the 80 to 95 participants in the trial, approximately 26 had longitudinal samples available. Cryopreserved peripheral blood mononuclear cells were collected before treatment, at response, and at either disease progression or sustained remission.

A MiSeq instrument was used for deep resolution sequencing, which targeted depths ranging from 1 in 1 million up to 1 in 200,000 T cells, with coverage averaging 10x for each clonotype. The immunoSEQ hsTCRB Kit was used to generate TCR beta libraries. On the authors' methods: ImmunoSEQ Data Assistant and ImmunoSEQ Analyzer were used for data analysis, and V, D and J genes were assigned according to IMGT definitions. Clonality, which ranges from 0 to 1, was calculated as one minus the normalized Shannon entropy of productive rearrangement frequencies. Public clonotype analysis was restricted to overrepresented clonotypes comprising at least 0.05% of each patient's repertoire. Approximately 14 age-matched healthy donor repertoires from immuneACCESS served as clonality controls. The source is immuneACCESS, and TCRdb retained only in-frame sequences with V and J called. Part of the clones is not carried over; for the studies checked, unresolved V genes explain less than half of this, and the remainder is unexplained. That table furnishes V, J and clone size, whereas the DNA furnished D and trimming. The sample records approximately 80,000 clones, 86% of which are singletons. The top ten clones comprise under 6.5% of the sample.

CDR1 and CDR2 are read off the germline V gene as MGHDK and SYGVNS. V gives up 11 bases and J gives up 1 base, and the segment between their germline ends measures 14 bases. The CDR3, cysteine through phenylalanine, is 13 amino acids long. CDR3 DNA is the only sequence kept; it has 39 bases, read in frame from the first base. Results the study describes overall, beyond this receptor: At ibrutinib response clonality went up, during sustained remission it held steady, and at progression it dropped back toward baseline. Public clonotypes were found to be uncommon and were observed to contract or remain stable during treatment; the increase in clonality was shown to reflect expansion of private clonotypes at ibrutinib response. Baseline clonality exceeded that of age-matched healthy donors and correlated strongly with circulating CD8+ T-cell counts. Sampling times were not matched between sustained-remission and progressing patients, and lymph node repertoires were not studied.

In the case of this clone: Its antigen specificity is not known. Base-call qualities are not available, and no considerably larger clone is one nucleotide away.

For TCR beta library preparation, around 2.1 micrograms of genomic DNA were extracted from the cryopreserved PBMCs. Longitudinal blood samples from CLL patients receiving ibrutinib monotherapy were subjected to high-throughput TCR beta sequencing. Patients were enrolled in a phase 2 open-label single-center ibrutinib monotherapy trial. The rearranged segments are TRBV25-1 and TRBJ1-1; TRBD1 is possibly the D segment (6 matching bases). The TCR originated in a human donor with chronic lymphocytic leukemia. Sample: PBMCs, taken before ibrutinib treatment. The CDR3 here reads CASQGRGNTEAFF. The bases are TGTGCCTCTCAGGGGCGTGGGAACACTGAAGCTTTCTTT.